These 17 T cell receptor beta chains were sequenced from one sample in a study of T cell changes during pregnancy in multiple sclerosis. Data came from immunoSEQ multiplex PCR; TCRdb stores just in-frame clones and leaves some out. The profile covers about 47,000 clones, with 85% to 95% appearing a single time and around 2% taken by the ten largest. Here the sequenced sample was peripheral blood, taken in the third trimester of pregnancy. These receptors came from a female donor with multiple sclerosis, enrolled in a pregnancy study.

The chain carries TRBV15 and TRBJ2-7; 7 bases agree with TRBD2. This CDR3 is built from 13 residues. CDR1 is LNHNV, CDR2 YYDKDF, per germline (reference sequence). After removal of 4 bases from V and 13 bases from J, the junction contained 13 bases not matched to a gene. The CDR3 region has the DNA TGTGCCACCAGCACCGCTAGCGGAACACGAGTTTACTTC. It is translated as CATSTASGTRVYF.

CDR3 amino acids: CASSSLPFFGRTNEQFF. The CDR3 DNA reads as TGTGCCAGCAGTTCCCTCCCCTTCTTCGGGAGGACCAATGAGCAGTTCTTC. The chain employs TRBV28 and TRBJ2-1, with 7 bases that match TRBD2. The CDR3 runs to 17 residues. Germline V CDR1 and CDR2: MDHEN, SYDVKM. V lost 4 bases, J lost 6 bases, and 15 bases stayed unmatched.

The chain carries TRBV28 and TRBJ1-2, with 7 bases identical to TRBD1. CDR3 length equals 14 residues. Trimming took 3 bases from V and 7 from J; bases not matched to a gene: 8. From germline, CDR1 is MDHEN and CDR2 SYDVKM. The CDR3 is CASSLIDRASGYTF. CDR3 DNA: TGTGCCAGCAGTTTGATTGACAGGGCGAGTGGCTACACCTTC.

The chain joins TRBV10-3 to TRBJ2-3; TRBD2 matches at 15 bases. After removal of 2 bases from V and 3 bases from J, the junction contained 3 bases not matched to a gene. Germline CDR1 reads ENHRY; CDR2 reads SYGVKD. The CDR3 is 17 residues long. The CDR3 spells CAISEPGLAGGTDTQYF. The CDR3 nucleotides are TGTGCCATCAGTGAGCCGGGACTAGCGGGAGGAACAGATACGCAGTATTTT.

The chain has TRBV7-2 and TRBJ2-3, with 7 bases lining up with TRBD1. The CDR3 has 12 residues. V trimming: 6 bases; J trimming: 3 bases; junction bases outside the gene matches: 0. CDR1 SGHTA and CDR2 FQGNSA come from the germline V gene. The CDR3 DNA sequence: TGTGCCAGCAGGACAGGGACAGATACGCAGTATTTT. Amino acids: CASRTGTDTQYF.

The chain has TRBV27 and TRBJ2-3; D is uncertain. Germline loops: CDR1 MNHEY, CDR2 SMNVEV (reference sequence). V was pared by 5 bases and J by 0 bases, with 18 bases between. There are 17 residues in the CDR3. CDR3 amino acids: CASSPYLLNESTDTQYF. The CDR3 DNA follows: TGTGCCAGCAGTCCTTACCTATTGAATGAAAGCACAGATACGCAGTATTTT.

The gene calls are TRBV11-3 and TRBJ1-3; the D gene is possibly TRBD1 (6 bases). This CDR3 is built from 15 residues. Looked up from germline, CDR1 is SGHNT and CDR2 is YENEEA. Trimming left V 2 bases short and J 4 bases short, with 12 bases between. CDR3 residues: CASSLPGARGNTIYF. The DNA of the CDR3 is TGTGCCAGCAGCTTACCAGGGGCGAGGGGAAACACCATATATTTT.

This clone was counted once. V gene TRBV11-3 combines with J gene TRBJ2-3, with TRBD2 identical over 8 bases. V was pared by 5 bases and J by 3 bases, with 7 bases of the junction left unmatched. The CDR3 has 15 amino acids. CDR1 and CDR2 from the germline V gene are SGHNT and YENEEA. CDR3 bases: TGTGCCAGCAGCCCCCGGGAGGGTGTGACAGATACGCAGTATTTT. Translation gives CASSPREGVTDTQYF.

This chain joins TRBV7-2 and TRBJ2-7; weak D call: TRBD2 (6 bases). Between the trimmed V and J ends, which lost 4 bases and 1 base, there was a span of 14 bases. CDR1 and CDR2 from the germline V gene are SGHTA and FQGNSA. There are 15 residues in the CDR3. The CDR3 nucleotides are TGTGCCAGCAGCTCATGGACTACTAGGTCCTACGAGCAGTACTTC. Translated: CASSSWTTRSYEQYF.

The chain combines TRBV5-5 with TRBJ2-2; 9 nucleotides agree with TRBD1. The germline V gene encodes CDR1 SGHKS and CDR2 YYEKEE (reference sequence). This CDR3 has 15 amino acids. The junction had 4 bases not matched to a gene; V was cut back by 3 bases and J by 4 bases. This CDR3 is CASSSGTGPTGELFF. The CDR3 nucleotides are TGTGCCAGCAGCTCCGGGACAGGGCCCACCGGGGAGCTGTTTTTT.

The chain uses TRBV2 and TRBJ2-4; a weak D match, TRBD1 (6 bases). The CDR3 is 15 residues long. V was clipped by 8 bases and J by 0 bases, with 14 bases between them. The germline gives CDR1 SNHLY, CDR2 FYNNEI. The CDR3 coding sequence is TGTGCCAGCGGCCGGGACACGTTAGCCAAAAACATTCAGTACTTC. Translation: CASGRDTLAKNIQYF.

Written as DNA, the CDR3 is TGTGCCAGCAGACCTAGCGGGCAAGAGACCCAGTACTTC. Amino acid sequence: CASRPSGQETQYF. The chain recombines TRBV2 with TRBJ2-5; 8 nucleotides line up with TRBD2. Germline V gives CDR1 SNHLY, CDR2 FYNNEI. V lost 6 bases and J lost 2; bases outside the gene matches: 2. This CDR3 is built from 13 residues.

This chain joins TRBV18 and TRBJ2-7; TRBD1 agrees at 9 bases. V was pared by 2 bases and J by 0 bases, with 5 bases of the junction left unmatched. The CDR3 is 16 residues long. Germline assignment: CDR1 KGHSH and CDR2 LQKENI. As DNA, the CDR3 is TGTGCCAGCTCACCAGGGACAGGGTACGACTCCTACGAGCAGTACTTC. Translated: CASSPGTGYDSYEQYF.

The gene calls are TRBV19 and TRBJ1-2; 9 nucleotides line up with TRBD1. Germline-derived CDR1 and CDR2 are LNHDA and SQIVND (reference sequence). This CDR3 spans 14 amino acids. J gave up 8 bases and V 6 bases, and 10 bases lay outside the gene matches. CDR3 protein: CASRGTGTSIGYTF. The CDR3 region has the DNA TGTGCCAGTAGGGGGACAGGGACCTCCATCGGCTACACCTTC.

This chain joins TRBV7-9 and TRBJ2-1; the match to TRBD2 covers 8 bases. The CDR3 contains 14 residues. CDR1 is SEHNR, CDR2 FQNEAQ, per germline (reference sequence). J gave up 8 bases and V 3 bases, and 6 bases lay outside the gene matches. The CDR3 region has the DNA TGTGCCAGCAGCTTCGAGCGGGAGAGGGATGAGCAGTTCTTC. Protein: CASSFERERDEQFF.

This clone was found once. The rearrangement uses TRBV28 and TRBJ2-2; 7 nucleotides align to TRBD1. Germline V gene sequence: CDR1 MDHEN, CDR2 SYDVKM. The CDR3 totals 17 residues. J was trimmed by 5 bases and V by 7 bases; bases with no gene match: 16. This CDR3 is CASTPKFDRDGTGELFF. The CDR3 DNA reads TGTGCCAGCACCCCAAAGTTCGACAGGGATGGAACCGGGGAGCTGTTTTTT.

As DNA, the CDR3 is TGTGCCAGCAGCTTAGATTCGGGCGGCGGGAGCGGGGCCTACAATGAGCAGTTCTTC. This gives the protein CASSLDSGGGSGAYNEQFF. V gene TRBV7-2 combines with J gene TRBJ2-1; 7 nucleotides line up with TRBD2. CDR3 length: 19 residues. Looked up from germline, CDR1 is SGHTA and CDR2 is FQGNSA. J was trimmed by 2 bases and V by 1 base; bases with no gene match: 14.